This T cell receptor beta chain stems from a study of shared clonotypes between healthy human individuals (dated by TCRdb to between 2020 and 2021). In the study overall: The cohort comprised a couple of women and three men aged 18 to 49 years. For each donor, CD4 naive and CD4 memory were each given three plates, CD8 naive was given two plates, and CD8 memory was given one plate. Blood TCR repertoires of a handful of healthy adults were deeply sequenced to estimate repertoire size and the extent of clonotype sharing between individuals. To increase sequencing depth and limit assay-specific biases, TCR repertoire library preparation and sequencing were carried out by different laboratories using diverse techniques. Between about 0.85 and 9.5 billion PBMCs per donor were obtained by leukapheresis. What the study reported, not specific to this receptor: Pairwise subsampling led to the expectation that sequencing depth would affect the degree of clonotype sharing among donors. When a few donors were compared, the shared fraction of clonotypes was about 5% for naive CD4, over 3% for naive CD8, 2% to 2.5% for memory CD4, and less than 0.5% for memory CD8. Rarefaction of sorted-subset datasets indicated incomplete sequencing despite the large sequencing depth. Sampling was restricted to blood, and TCR repertoires in tissues likely differ from the TCR repertoires found in blood. Because the study included only a small number of donors, the genetic and exposure-history diversity represented was limited. Estimated clonotype richness was generally larger for naive than for memory subsets. Compared with non-shared clonotypes, the clonotypes found in all four sorted-subset donors had higher generation probabilities.

TCR CDR3 regions were amplified from genomic DNA by multiplex PCR using the deep immunoSEQ assay. Extracted genomic DNA from each cell subset was spread evenly across all wells of several immunoSEQ 96-well plates, with each plate serving as a replicate. For sorted subsets, approximately 190 ng of genomic DNA, equivalent to 25,000 to 30,000 T cell genomes, went into each replicate PCR. Purified libraries were quantified with a Qubit 3.0 fluorometer, sized on a Bioanalyzer 2100, and re-quantified with the KAPA Library Quantification kit. Every immunoSEQ 96-well plate was sequenced on a dedicated single-read 150-cycle Illumina NextSeq 550 flow cell. The study's own analysis went as follows. Because the immunoSEQ output held only junctional sequences and lacked quality scores, the filtering could not match the filtering applied to full-length reads. To assign V/J genes and CDR3, sequences were annotated against IMGT germline references using PyIR, a Python wrapper for IgBLAST v1.9. Reads were filtered out if the reads had weak V/J assignments (E-value above 1e-6), no CDR3, stop codons, out-of-frame junctions, or ambiguous translated residues. A V3J clonotype was defined by an identical inferred V gene, J gene, and CDR3 amino acid sequence. Percentage overlap between repertoires was calculated by dividing the number of shared unique clonotypes by the size of the smaller repertoire. Three approaches were used to assess repertoire richness: RTK rarefaction, the Chao1 estimator, and Recon v2.1 estimates of unobserved clonotypes. Generation probabilities were computed with OLGA for all TCRbeta clonotypes obtained by the gDNA method from several donors. As stored in TCRdb, this immuneACCESS dataset retains in-frame rearrangements with V and J assigned. A fraction of the clones does not appear; measured against another copy, unresolved V genes explain less than half of the discrepancy, and the remainder lacks a known reason. V, J and clone size derive from that table, while D and trimming were established from the DNA sequence. For this sample there are under 1,100,000 clones; about 74% appear just once. The ten largest account for approximately 1.5% of the sample.

This clone was seen only once. This clone's antigen is unknown. Base qualities are not recorded, but no much larger clone differs from it by a single base. Healthy HIV-negative adults with no recently reported acute infections or vaccinations were included as donors. Only Caucasian adults living in Nashville, Tennessee, USA were represented among the donors. CD4+ T cells were enriched by magnetic negative selection; naive cells were then positively selected on CD45RA, and the negative fraction formed the memory subset. Blood was collected by leukapheresis, and PBMCs were isolated by Ficoll-Histopaque density gradient centrifugation and then cryopreserved in liquid nitrogen vapor phase. Analytical flow cytometry was used to check the purity and quantity of each magnetically sorted T cell population. Each sorted fraction had its genomic DNA isolated and then quantified by UV absorbance on a Nanodrop 2000c.

The receptor was isolated from a man between 18 and 29 years old in good health. Sequences were obtained from memory CD4+ T cells sorted from blood. Explained via the paper, the cell subset or site label denotes: CD45RA-negative fraction.

At the DNA level, the sequence is TGTGCCTGGAGTAGTGGGACAGGGAACACAGATACGCAGTATTTT. This gives the protein CAWSSGTGNTDTQYF. Recombination linked TRBV30 to TRBJ2-3; 9 bases in the junction line up with TRBD1. V ends up 2 bases short and J 2 bases short, with an unmatched junction base count of 5. Taken from cysteine to phenylalanine, the CDR3 has 15 residues. Only CDR3 DNA is held: 45 bases, read in frame from base 1. In the germline V gene (reference sequence), CDR1 corresponds to GTSNPN and CDR2 to SVGIG.